This is a list of T cell receptor beta chains from one sample in a study of blood T cells in healthy people across ages. TCRdb used MiXCR to reprocess the 5' RACE reads, holding one entry per CDR3 protein. The sample gives about 1.1 million distinct CDR3 sequences, roughly two fifths of which show up once; around 13% is in the top ten. What was sequenced was blood. Receptors were obtained from a man aged 18 to 29 in good health. Both conserved end residues are part of each CDR3. Each record gives: CDR3 protein, CDR3 DNA, clone size, V gene, J gene, D gene. The D gene is left open where the match is weak. Not every row has a clone size; where given, it reads once, few, many or a size class.

cdr3_aa: CASGLSGGTYEQYF
cdr3_nt: TGTGCTAGTGGTCTCAGCGGGGGAACCTACGAGCAGTACTTC
clone_size: few
v_call: TRBV12-5
j_call: TRBJ2-7
d_call: TRBD2

cdr3_aa: CATSRDPFGDRDHEQFF
cdr3_nt: TGTGCCACCAGCAGAGATCCGTTCGGGGACAGGGACCATGAGCAGTTCTTC
clone_size: NA
v_call: TRBV15
j_call: TRBJ2-1
d_call: TRBD1

cdr3_aa: CASSVATGGSTGELFF
cdr3_nt: TGTGCCAGCAGCGTAGCTACCGGCGGGTCGACCGGGGAGCTGTTTTTT
clone_size: NA
v_call: TRBV9
j_call: TRBJ2-2
d_call: NA

cdr3_aa: CSALPGQGDGQPQHF
cdr3_nt: TGCAGTGCTCTTCCGGGACAGGGGGATGGTCAGCCCCAGCATTTT
clone_size: NA
v_call: TRBV20-1
j_call: TRBJ1-5
d_call: TRBD1

cdr3_aa: CASSPPGKINYGYTF
cdr3_nt: TGTGCCAGCAGTCCCCCCGGGAAGATTAACTATGGCTACACCTTC
clone_size: few
v_call: TRBV6-1
j_call: TRBJ1-2
d_call: NA

cdr3_aa: CSARSGTGADTRYF
cdr3_nt: TGCAGTGCTAGATCCGGGACAGGCGCAGATACGCGGTATTTT
clone_size: NA
v_call: TRBV20-1
j_call: TRBJ2-3
d_call: TRBD1

cdr3_aa: CSVPGGPSRADTQYF
cdr3_nt: TGCAGCGTCCCGGGGGGGCCTTCGCGTGCAGATACGCAGTATTTT
clone_size: once
v_call: TRBV29-1
j_call: TRBJ2-3
d_call: TRBD2

cdr3_aa: CASKGGIKGAATSGNNEQFF
cdr3_nt: TGTGCCAGCAAGGGGGGGATAAAGGGGGCAGCGACTAGCGGGAACAATGAGCAGTTCTTC
clone_size: NA
v_call: TRBV13
j_call: TRBJ2-1
d_call: TRBD2

cdr3_aa: CSARVRGSSYNEQFF
cdr3_nt: TGCAGTGCTAGGGTTAGGGGGAGCTCCTACAATGAGCAGTTCTTC
clone_size: many
v_call: TRBV20-1
j_call: TRBJ2-1
d_call: NA

cdr3_aa: CASSPDGIRDTQYF
cdr3_nt: TGTGCCAGCAGCCCAGACGGGATTCGAGATACGCAGTATTTT
clone_size: NA
v_call: TRBV7-9
j_call: TRBJ2-3
d_call: NA

cdr3_aa: CASSLQGTRDPEAFF
cdr3_nt: TGTGCCAGCAGTTTACAGGGCACTCGCGATCCTGAAGCTTTCTTT
clone_size: NA
v_call: TRBV12-3/TRBV12-4
j_call: TRBJ1-1
d_call: NA

cdr3_aa: CASSEDRGRTEAFF
cdr3_nt: TGTGCCAGCAGTGAAGACAGGGGGCGCACTGAAGCTTTCTTT
clone_size: NA
v_call: TRBV6-1
j_call: TRBJ1-1
d_call: TRBD1

cdr3_aa: CASSSRINSPLHF
cdr3_nt: TGTGCCAGCAGTTCCCGGATAAATTCACCCCTCCACTTT
clone_size: NA
v_call: TRBV28
j_call: TRBJ1-6
d_call: NA

cdr3_aa: CSARDRIEETQYF
cdr3_nt: TGCAGTGCTAGAGATAGGATAGAAGAGACCCAGTACTTC
clone_size: NA
v_call: TRBV20-1
j_call: TRBJ2-5
d_call: NA

cdr3_aa: CASTFGGEETQYF
cdr3_nt: TGTGCCAGCACCTTCGGGGGGGAAGAGACCCAGTACTTC
clone_size: NA
v_call: TRBV12-3/TRBV12-4
j_call: TRBJ2-5
d_call: TRBD2

cdr3_aa: CASSYLSDYGYTF
cdr3_nt: TGTGCCAGCAGTTATTTGTCAGACTATGGCTACACCTTC
clone_size: NA
v_call: TRBV28
j_call: TRBJ1-2
d_call: NA

cdr3_aa: CATRGLAGGPSYNEQFF
cdr3_nt: TGTGCCACCAGGGGACTAGCGGGGGGGCCCTCCTACAATGAGCAGTTCTTC
clone_size: NA
v_call: TRBV19
j_call: TRBJ2-1
d_call: TRBD2

cdr3_aa: CSARDISGLGGYTF
cdr3_nt: TGCAGTGCTAGAGATATATCCGGGCTAGGGGGCTACACCTTC
clone_size: many
v_call: TRBV20-1
j_call: TRBJ1-2
d_call: NA

cdr3_aa: CASSPQEYISYTF
cdr3_nt: TGTGCCAGCAGTCCACAGGAATATATTAGCTACACCTTC
clone_size: NA
v_call: TRBV12-3/TRBV12-4
j_call: TRBJ1-2
d_call: NA

cdr3_aa: CSASTGSSNQPQHF
cdr3_nt: TGCAGCGCCTCGACAGGGTCTAGCAATCAGCCCCAGCATTTT
clone_size: few
v_call: TRBV29-1
j_call: TRBJ1-5
d_call: TRBD1

cdr3_aa: CASSSGTEKLFF
cdr3_nt: TGTGCCAGCAGTTCCGGGACGGAAAAACTGTTTTTT
clone_size: many
v_call: TRBV6-5
j_call: TRBJ1-4
d_call: NA

cdr3_aa: CASNQQGLYGYTF
cdr3_nt: TGTGCCAGCAACCAACAGGGACTTTATGGCTACACCTTC
clone_size: few
v_call: TRBV3-1
j_call: TRBJ1-2
d_call: NA

cdr3_aa: CSARSGTRSYEQYF
cdr3_nt: TGCAGTGCTAGATCCGGGACAAGGTCCTACGAGCAGTACTTC
clone_size: NA
v_call: TRBV20-1
j_call: TRBJ2-7
d_call: NA

cdr3_aa: CASSLAPGHHPYEQYF
cdr3_nt: TGTGCCAGCAGCTTAGCTCCCGGACACCATCCCTACGAGCAGTACTTC
clone_size: NA
v_call: TRBV7-9
j_call: TRBJ2-7
d_call: NA

cdr3_aa: CSALDFATNEKLFF
cdr3_nt: TGCAGTGCTTTGGACTTTGCAACTAATGAAAAACTGTTTTTT
clone_size: few
v_call: TRBV20-1
j_call: TRBJ1-4
d_call: NA

cdr3_aa: CASSSYRGSSGYTF
cdr3_nt: TGTGCCAGCAGTTCGTACAGGGGATCGTCCGGCTACACCTTC
clone_size: NA
v_call: TRBV27
j_call: TRBJ1-2
d_call: TRBD1

cdr3_aa: CASSQEFRSEAFF
cdr3_nt: TGTGCCAGCAGCCAAGAATTCAGGAGTGAAGCTTTCTTT
clone_size: NA
v_call: TRBV14
j_call: TRBJ1-1
d_call: NA

cdr3_aa: CASSFTNTGELFF
cdr3_nt: TGTGCCAGCAGCTTTACGAACACCGGGGAGCTGTTTTTT
clone_size: few
v_call: TRBV7-3
j_call: TRBJ2-2
d_call: NA

cdr3_aa: CASSLRRQDEAFF
cdr3_nt: TGTGCCAGCAGTTTAAGACGGCAGGATGAAGCTTTCTTT
clone_size: NA
v_call: TRBV27
j_call: TRBJ1-1
d_call: NA

cdr3_aa: CASSLARLLADYNEQFF
cdr3_nt: TGTGCCAGCAGCTTAGCGAGGCTACTAGCAGACTACAATGAGCAGTTCTTC
clone_size: NA
v_call: TRBV7-9
j_call: TRBJ2-1
d_call: NA

cdr3_aa: CSAGDFKVGLVNEKLFF
cdr3_nt: TGCAGTGCTGGAGATTTCAAGGTCGGGTTAGTCAATGAAAAACTGTTTTTT
clone_size: NA
v_call: TRBV20-1
j_call: TRBJ1-4
d_call: NA

cdr3_aa: CASSDGWDSGSKKLFF
cdr3_nt: TGTGCCAGCAGCGATGGGTGGGACAGCGGGTCGAAAAAACTGTTTTTT
clone_size: NA
v_call: TRBV21-1
j_call: TRBJ1-4
d_call: NA

cdr3_aa: CASTKGGGYGYTEAFF
cdr3_nt: TGTGCCAGCACCAAAGGGGGGGGGTATGGGTACACTGAAGCTTTCTTT
clone_size: NA
v_call: TRBV6-6
j_call: TRBJ1-1
d_call: NA

cdr3_aa: CASSLDTGFRFF
cdr3_nt: TGTGCCAGCAGCTTAGACACAGGGTTTCGGTTCTTC
clone_size: NA
v_call: TRBV7-2
j_call: TRBJ2-1
d_call: NA

cdr3_aa: CASSLLTDSTDTQYF
cdr3_nt: TGCGCCAGCAGCCTTTTAACGGATTCCACAGATACGCAGTATTTT
clone_size: few
v_call: TRBV4-3
j_call: TRBJ2-3
d_call: NA

cdr3_aa: CSAGDSRRETQYF
cdr3_nt: TGCAGTGCTGGGGACTCCCGTCGTGAGACCCAGTACTTC
clone_size: NA
v_call: TRBV20-1
j_call: TRBJ2-5
d_call: NA

cdr3_aa: CASSSMTSRNNEQFF
cdr3_nt: TGTGCCAGCAGCTCCATGACTAGCCGCAACAATGAGCAGTTCTTC
clone_size: few
v_call: TRBV7-2
j_call: TRBJ2-1
d_call: TRBD2

cdr3_aa: CAISDRVGTEAFF
cdr3_nt: TGTGCCATCAGTGACAGGGTAGGGACTGAAGCTTTCTTT
clone_size: few
v_call: TRBV10-3
j_call: TRBJ1-1
d_call: NA

cdr3_aa: CASSLGGQGATNYGYTF
cdr3_nt: TGCGCCAGCAGCTTGGGAGGACAGGGGGCCACTAACTATGGCTACACCTTC
clone_size: few
v_call: TRBV5-1
j_call: TRBJ1-2
d_call: TRBD1

cdr3_aa: CASSVGAGTNNEQFF
cdr3_nt: TGTGCCAGCAGCGTGGGGGCGGGGACGAACAATGAGCAGTTCTTC
clone_size: NA
v_call: TRBV9
j_call: TRBJ2-1
d_call: NA

cdr3_aa: CASSQLWGDGYTF
cdr3_nt: TGTGCCAGCTCACAACTGTGGGGCGACGGCTACACCTTC
clone_size: NA
v_call: TRBV18
j_call: TRBJ1-2
d_call: NA

cdr3_aa: CAISDPGQGAYGYTF
cdr3_nt: TGTGCCATCAGTGATCCGGGACAGGGGGCCTATGGCTACACCTTC
clone_size: NA
v_call: TRBV10-3
j_call: TRBJ1-2
d_call: TRBD1

cdr3_aa: CASSLAPHRDIPKSEKLFF
cdr3_nt: TGTGCCAGCAGCCTAGCCCCGCACCGGGACATCCCGAAAAGTGAAAAACTGTTTTTT
clone_size: NA
v_call: TRBV11-1
j_call: TRBJ1-4
d_call: NA

cdr3_aa: CASSRVNEQFF
cdr3_nt: TGTGCCAGCAGCCGTGTCAATGAGCAGTTCTTC
clone_size: few
v_call: TRBV12-3/TRBV12-4
j_call: TRBJ2-1
d_call: NA

cdr3_aa: CSVEFRTGYYGYTF
cdr3_nt: TGCAGCGTTGAGTTTCGGACAGGTTACTATGGCTACACCTTC
clone_size: NA
v_call: TRBV29-1
j_call: TRBJ1-2
d_call: TRBD1

cdr3_aa: CSVNMLGQPQHF
cdr3_nt: TGCAGTGTCAACATGTTAGGACAGCCCCAGCATTTT
clone_size: NA
v_call: TRBV20-1
j_call: TRBJ1-5
d_call: NA

cdr3_aa: CASSLDWSTDTQYF
cdr3_nt: TGCGCCAGCAGCTTAGATTGGAGCACAGATACGCAGTATTTT
clone_size: NA
v_call: TRBV5-1
j_call: TRBJ2-3
d_call: NA

cdr3_aa: CASSPQGATYNEQYF
cdr3_nt: TGTGCCAGCAGCCCACAGGGGGCCACCTACAATGAGCAGTACTTC
clone_size: NA
v_call: TRBV9
j_call: TRBJ2-7
d_call: TRBD1

cdr3_aa: CASSQTDRGLDEQYF
cdr3_nt: TGCGCCAGCAGCCAAACGGACAGGGGGTTGGACGAGCAGTACTTC
clone_size: once
v_call: TRBV4-3
j_call: TRBJ2-7
d_call: TRBD1